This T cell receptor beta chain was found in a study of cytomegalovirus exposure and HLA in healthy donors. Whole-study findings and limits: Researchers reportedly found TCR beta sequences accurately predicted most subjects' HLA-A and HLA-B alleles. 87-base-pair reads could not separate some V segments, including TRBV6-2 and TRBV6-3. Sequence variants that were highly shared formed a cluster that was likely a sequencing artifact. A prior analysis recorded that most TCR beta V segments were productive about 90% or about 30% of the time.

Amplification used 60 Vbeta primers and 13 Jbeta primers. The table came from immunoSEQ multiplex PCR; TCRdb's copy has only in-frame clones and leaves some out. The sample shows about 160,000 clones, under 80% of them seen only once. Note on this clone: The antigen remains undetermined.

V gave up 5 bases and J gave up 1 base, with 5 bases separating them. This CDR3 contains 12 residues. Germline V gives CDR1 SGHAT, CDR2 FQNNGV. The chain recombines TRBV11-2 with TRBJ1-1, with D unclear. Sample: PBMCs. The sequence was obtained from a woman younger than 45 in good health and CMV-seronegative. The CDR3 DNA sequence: TGTGCCAGCAGCCCACAGAACACTGAAGCTTTCTTT. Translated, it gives CASSPQNTEAFF.